This T cell receptor (beta chain) was identified in a study of identical twins. The authors used template switching to add a universal primer site and gave cDNA unique molecular identifiers. MiXCR, applied by TCRdb to the 5' RACE reads, yields one record per CDR3 protein. The table shows 1.5 million to 2 million distinct CDR3 sequences, with around a third occurring only once. The V and J ends lost 1 base and 2 bases, in that order; junction bases with no gene match: 2. This CDR3 comprises 15 residues. Per germline, CDR1 MNHEY and CDR2 SVGEGT. The TCR comes from a newborn girl in good health. The chain recombines TRBV6-2 or TRBV6-3 with TRBJ2-1, with 7 bases fitting TRBD2. The sequenced sample was cord blood. CDR3 in amino acids: CASSYWSGAYNEQFF. The CDR3, as DNA: TGTGCCAGCAGTTACTGGAGCGGGGCCTACAATGAGCAGTTCTTC.